Listed below are T cell receptor beta chains from one sample, sequenced in a study of blood T cell repertoires in COVID-19. TCRdb keeps only in-frame clones here, not all; method: immunoSEQ multiplex PCR. This sample has 250,000 to 350,000 clones, with about nine tenths found just once. Sequencing input: peripheral blood. The origin of the receptors is an older woman with acute or convalescent COVID-19. Both conserved end residues are trimmed from each CDR3. A D gene is named only where the DNA matches it firmly.

D gene	V gene	J gene	CDR3 length	CDR3 protein
TRBD2	TRBV5-1	TRBJ2-2	16	ASSLAGLAGLNTGELF
TRBD1	TRBV7-6	TRBJ1-1	13	ASSLGGTGYTEAF
NA	TRBV6-1	TRBJ1-4	13	ASSEGVVLHEKLF
NA	TRBV6-5	TRBJ2-7	11	ASKETGSYEQY
TRBD2	TRBV7-3	TRBJ2-3	13	ASSSGLAGPNTQY
TRBD1	TRBV6-2/TRBV6-3	TRBJ2-1	16	ASSPRGLGTGGIDEQF
TRBD1	TRBV28	TRBJ1-6	15	ASTPLTGADYNSPLH
NA	TRBV27	TRBJ1-6	14	ASSPQGATYNSPLH
NA	TRBV6-4	TRBJ1-1	11	ASSESLQTEAF
NA	TRBV5-1	TRBJ1-2	11	ASSLTEGYGYT
NA	TRBV28	TRBJ2-7	13	ASSAQGSVTYEQY
TRBD2	TRBV4-1	TRBJ2-1	12	ASSFGGGNNEQF
NA	TRBV3-1/TRBV3-2	TRBJ2-1	15	ASSQDRGVPTYNEQF
TRBD1	TRBV15	TRBJ2-3	14	ATSSRKGQGTDTQY
TRBD1	TRBV28	TRBJ1-2	12	ASTTGGGGYGYT
TRBD2	TRBV30	TRBJ2-1	10	AWLAGANEQF
TRBD1	TRBV4-3	TRBJ2-5	14	ASSQDGQGASETQY
NA	TRBV5-1	TRBJ1-1	11	ASSLVADTEAF
NA	TRBV15	TRBJ2-7	14	ATSRGGLGADHEQY
NA	TRBV6-5	TRBJ2-5	13	ASRREDRGYETQY
NA	TRBV28	TRBJ1-1	14	ASSRVSDSLSTEAF
NA	TRBV6-6	TRBJ2-5	11	ASRYLQGKTQY
TRBD1	TRBV2	TRBJ2-2	14	ASRRDSGVDTGELF
TRBD1	TRBV24-1	TRBJ2-7	15	ATSDSGGTGNSYEQY
NA	TRBV4-2	TRBJ1-3	14	ASSPRSVPSGNTIY
TRBD1	TRBV5-4	TRBJ2-7	18	ASRRLRGTGETRLFYEQY
TRBD1	TRBV4-2	TRBJ2-7	12	ASSQTGGTYEQY
TRBD1	TRBV3-1/TRBV3-2	TRBJ2-1	15	ASSQQPGQGGPNEQF
NA	TRBV19	TRBJ1-2	12	ASTSWGGTGGYT
TRBD1	TRBV6-2/TRBV6-3	TRBJ1-5	14	ASSYKRTGERQPQH
NA	TRBV10-3	TRBJ1-5	12	AIKGSARGQPQH
NA	TRBV3-1/TRBV3-2	TRBJ2-3	12	ASSQDRTLDTQY
NA	TRBV7-9	TRBJ1-2	12	ASSPRSGAYGYT
NA	TRBV19	TRBJ2-6	13	ASSIGISGANVLT